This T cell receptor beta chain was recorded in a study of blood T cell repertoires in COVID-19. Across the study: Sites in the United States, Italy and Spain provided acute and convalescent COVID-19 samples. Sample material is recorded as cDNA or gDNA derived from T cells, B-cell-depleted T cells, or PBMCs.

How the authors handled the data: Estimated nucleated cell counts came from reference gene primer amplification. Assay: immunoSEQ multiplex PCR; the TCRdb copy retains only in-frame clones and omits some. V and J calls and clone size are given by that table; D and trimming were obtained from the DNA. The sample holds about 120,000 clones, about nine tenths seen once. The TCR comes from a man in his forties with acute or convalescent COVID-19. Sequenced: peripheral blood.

CDR3: CAARGTGDGYTF. The CDR3 coding sequence is TGTGCCGCCCGAGGGACAGGAGACGGCTACACCTTC. The chain is built from TRBV3-1 (or the pseudogene TRBV3-2) and TRBJ1-2; TRBD1 matches 8 bases. The germline gives CDR1 LGHDT, CDR2 YNNKEL (reference sequence). Unmatched junction bases numbered 10, after V lost 11 bases and J lost 8 bases. The CDR3 has 12 amino acids.